This T cell receptor (beta chain) is drawn from a study of beta chain features in type 1 diabetes. Study-wide background: Sorted cell examination encompassed over 90,000,000 cells across all samples.

Study-level points and caveats: The study found fewer insertions and more deletions at VDJ junctions in type 1 diabetes patients. Researchers cautioned that cDNA sequencing could over-represent cells with high TCR expression.

V dropped 0 bases and J dropped 1 base, with 9 bases sitting between them. Germline V CDR1 and CDR2: SGHTA, FQGNSA. The CDR3 has 15 amino acids. This clone was counted only a few times. No antigen is known for it. Other DNA sequences in this sample translate to the same CDR3. The investigators reverse transcribed all of the isolated RNA, so they sequenced expressed TCRB transcripts. The data were produced by immunoSEQ multiplex PCR, yet TCRdb's version contains in-frame clones alone and is incomplete. Of about 450,000 clones in the sample, 9.5% to 12% were seen once. The sequence derives from a woman under 30 in good health. Source material: naive CD4+ T cells from blood. The chain joins TRBV7-2 to TRBJ1-1; D remains unclear. CDR3 region: CASSLARAGNTEAFF. In DNA, the CDR3 is TGTGCCAGCAGCTTAGCCCGGGCGGGGAACACTGAAGCTTTCTTT.